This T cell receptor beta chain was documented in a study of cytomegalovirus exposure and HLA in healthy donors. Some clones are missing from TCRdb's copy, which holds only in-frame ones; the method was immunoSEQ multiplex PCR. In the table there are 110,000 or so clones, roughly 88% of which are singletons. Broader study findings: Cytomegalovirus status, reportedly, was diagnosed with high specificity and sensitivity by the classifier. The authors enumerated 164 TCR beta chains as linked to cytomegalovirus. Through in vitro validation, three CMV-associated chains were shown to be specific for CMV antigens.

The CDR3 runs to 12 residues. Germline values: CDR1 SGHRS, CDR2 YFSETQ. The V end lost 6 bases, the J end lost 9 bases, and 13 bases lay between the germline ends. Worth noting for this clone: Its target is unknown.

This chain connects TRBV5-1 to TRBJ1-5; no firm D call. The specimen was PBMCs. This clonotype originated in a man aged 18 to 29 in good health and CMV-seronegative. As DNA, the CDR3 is TGCGCCAGCAAAATGAATGAGGGGCCCCAGCATTTT. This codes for CASKMNEGPQHF. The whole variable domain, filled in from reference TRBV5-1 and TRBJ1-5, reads KAGVTQTPRYLIKTRGQQVTLSCSPISGHRSVSWYQQTPGQGLQFLFEYFSETQRNKGNFPGRFSGRQFSNSRSEMNVSTLELGDSALYLCASKMNEGPQHFGDGTRLSIL.